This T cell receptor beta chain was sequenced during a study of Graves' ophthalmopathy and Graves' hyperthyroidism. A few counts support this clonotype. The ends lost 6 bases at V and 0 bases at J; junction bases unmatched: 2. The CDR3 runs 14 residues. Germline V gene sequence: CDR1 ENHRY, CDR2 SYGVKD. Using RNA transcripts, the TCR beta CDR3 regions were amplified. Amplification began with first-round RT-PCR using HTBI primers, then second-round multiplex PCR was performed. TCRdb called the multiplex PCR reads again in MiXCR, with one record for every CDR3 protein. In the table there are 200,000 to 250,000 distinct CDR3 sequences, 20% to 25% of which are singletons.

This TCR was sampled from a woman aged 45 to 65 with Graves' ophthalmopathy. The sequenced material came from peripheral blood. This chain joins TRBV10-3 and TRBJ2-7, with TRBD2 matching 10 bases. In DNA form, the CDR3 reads TGTGCCATCAGATCTAGCGGGGGCTCCTACGAGCAGTACTTC. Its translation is CAIRSSGGSYEQYF.